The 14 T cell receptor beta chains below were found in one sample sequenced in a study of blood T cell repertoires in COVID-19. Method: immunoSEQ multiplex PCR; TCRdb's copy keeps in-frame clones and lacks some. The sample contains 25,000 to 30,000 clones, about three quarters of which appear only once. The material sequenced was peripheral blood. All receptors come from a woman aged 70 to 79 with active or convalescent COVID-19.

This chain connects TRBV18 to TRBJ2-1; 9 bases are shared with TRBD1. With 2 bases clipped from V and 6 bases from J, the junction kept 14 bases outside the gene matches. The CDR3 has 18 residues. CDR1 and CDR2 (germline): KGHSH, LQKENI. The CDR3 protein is CASSPYTGGEGAPNEQFF. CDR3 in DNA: TGTGCCAGCTCACCATATACAGGGGGCGAGGGTGCGCCCAATGAGCAGTTCTTC.

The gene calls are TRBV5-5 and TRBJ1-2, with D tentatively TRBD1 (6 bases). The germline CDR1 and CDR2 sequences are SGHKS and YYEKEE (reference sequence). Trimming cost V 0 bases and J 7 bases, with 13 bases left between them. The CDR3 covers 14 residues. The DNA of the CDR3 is TGTGCCAGCAGCTTGGCCAGGGGCGCCGGTGGCTACACCTTC. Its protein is CASSLARGAGGYTF. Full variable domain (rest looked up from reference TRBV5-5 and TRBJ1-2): DAGVTQSPTHLIKTRGQQVTLRCSPISGHKSVSWYQQVLGQGPQFIFQYYEKEERGRGNFPDRFSARQFPNYSSELNVNALLLGDSALYLCASSLARGAGGYTFGSGTRLTVV.

CDR3 nucleotide sequence: TGCAGCGTCGTTGGACAGGAAAACACCATATATTTT. This translates into CSVVGQENTIYF. J is TRBJ1-3 and V is TRBV29-1; 7 bases map to TRBD1. CDR3 length equals 12 residues. CDR1 and CDR2 (germline): SQVTM, ANQGSEA. J was trimmed by 6 bases and V by 6 bases; bases with no gene match: 5.

CDR3 residues: CASSSSGRGTTDTQYF. DNA for the CDR3: TGCGCCAGCAGCAGCTCTGGCCGGGGAACCACAGATACGCAGTATTTT. The gene calls are TRBV5-1 and TRBJ2-3, with TRBD2 as a possible D gene (5 bases). V lost 4 bases and J lost 2, with 17 bases in between. Germline V gene sequence: CDR1 SGHRS, CDR2 YFSETQ. The CDR3 covers 16 residues. Full variable domain (rest looked up from reference TRBV5-1 and TRBJ2-3): KAGVTQTPRYLIKTRGQQVTLSCSPISGHRSVSWYQQTPGQGLQFLFEYFSETQRNKGNFPGRFSGRQFSNSRSEMNVSTLELGDSALYLCASSSSGRGTTDTQYFGPGTRLTVL.

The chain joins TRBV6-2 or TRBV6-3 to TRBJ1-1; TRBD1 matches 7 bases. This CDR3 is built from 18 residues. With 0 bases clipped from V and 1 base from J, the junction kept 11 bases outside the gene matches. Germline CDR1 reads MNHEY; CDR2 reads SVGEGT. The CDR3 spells CASSYSESIWTGNTEAFF. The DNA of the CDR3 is TGTGCCAGCAGTTACTCCGAATCCATATGGACAGGGAACACTGAAGCTTTCTTT.

CDR3 DNA sequence: TGTGCCAGCAGTGGGCGGTGGCTAGCGGATACGGGTGAGCAGTACTTC. It encodes CASSGRWLADTGEQYF. The rearrangement links TRBV28 to TRBJ2-7, with 7 bases matching TRBD2. CDR1 is MDHEN and CDR2 is SYDVKM in the germline V gene. Unmatched junction bases numbered 17, after V lost 5 bases and J lost 7 bases. The CDR3 is 16 residues long.

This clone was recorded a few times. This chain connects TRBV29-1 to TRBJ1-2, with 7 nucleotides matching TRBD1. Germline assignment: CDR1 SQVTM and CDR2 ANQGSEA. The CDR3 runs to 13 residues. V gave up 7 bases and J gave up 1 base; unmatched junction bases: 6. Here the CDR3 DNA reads TGCAGCGCTCTACAGGGGAGTAACTATGGCTACACCTTC. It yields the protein CSALQGSNYGYTF.

CDR3 protein: CASSMRSTQGAGEQYF. For the CDR3, the DNA is TGTGCCAGTAGTATGCGTTCTACTCAGGGGGCCGGCGAGCAGTACTTC. The gene calls are TRBV19 and TRBJ2-7; 8 positions agree with TRBD1. The V and J ends lost 3 bases and 6 bases, in that order; junction bases with no gene match: 13. Germline CDR1 and CDR2: LNHDA and SQIVND (reference sequence). The CDR3 sequence is 16 residues long.

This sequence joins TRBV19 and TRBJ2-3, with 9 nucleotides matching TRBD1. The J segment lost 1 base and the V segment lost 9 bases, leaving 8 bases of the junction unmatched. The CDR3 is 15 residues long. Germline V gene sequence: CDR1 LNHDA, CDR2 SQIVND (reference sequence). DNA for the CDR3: TGTGCCAGCCGACGGACAGGGGCGGGCACAGATACGCAGTATTTT. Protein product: CASRRTGAGTDTQYF.

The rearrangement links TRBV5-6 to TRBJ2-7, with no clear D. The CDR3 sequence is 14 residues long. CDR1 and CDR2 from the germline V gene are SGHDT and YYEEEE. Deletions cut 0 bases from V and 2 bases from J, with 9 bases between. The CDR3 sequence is CASSLVATPYEQYF. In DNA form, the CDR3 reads TGTGCCAGCAGCTTGGTTGCTACCCCCTACGAGCAGTACTTC.

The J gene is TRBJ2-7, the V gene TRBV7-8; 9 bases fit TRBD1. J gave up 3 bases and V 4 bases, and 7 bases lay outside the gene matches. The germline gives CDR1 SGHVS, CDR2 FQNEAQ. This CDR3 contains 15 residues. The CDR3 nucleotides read TGTGCCAGCAGCTACATACAGGGGGCGGGCTACGAGCAGTACTTC. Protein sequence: CASSYIQGAGYEQYF. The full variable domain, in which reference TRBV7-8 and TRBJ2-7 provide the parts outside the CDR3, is GAGVSQSPRYKVAKRGQDVALRCDPISGHVSLFWYQQALGQGPEFLTYFQNEAQLDKSGLPSDRFFAERPEGSVSTLKIQRTQQEDSAVYLCASSYIQGAGYEQYFGPGTRLTVT.

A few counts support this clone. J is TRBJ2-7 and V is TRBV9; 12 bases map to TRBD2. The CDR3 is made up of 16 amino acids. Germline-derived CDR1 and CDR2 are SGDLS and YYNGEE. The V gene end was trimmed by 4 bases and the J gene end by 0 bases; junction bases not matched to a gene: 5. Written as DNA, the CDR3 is TGTGCCAGCAGCCCACCGACTAGCGGGAGCTCCTACGAGCAGTACTTC. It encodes CASSPPTSGSSYEQYF.

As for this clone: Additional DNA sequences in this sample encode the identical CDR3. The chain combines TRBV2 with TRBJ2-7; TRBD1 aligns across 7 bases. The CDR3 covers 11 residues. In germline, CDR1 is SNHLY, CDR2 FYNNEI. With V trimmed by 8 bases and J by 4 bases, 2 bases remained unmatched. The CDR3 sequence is CASGDRYEQYF. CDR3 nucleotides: TGTGCCAGCGGGGACAGATACGAGCAGTACTTC.

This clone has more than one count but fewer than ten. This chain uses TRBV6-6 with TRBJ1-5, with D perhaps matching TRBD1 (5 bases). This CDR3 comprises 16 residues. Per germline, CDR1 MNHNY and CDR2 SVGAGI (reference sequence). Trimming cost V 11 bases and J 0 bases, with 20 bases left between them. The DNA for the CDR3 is TGTGCCGCCAGGGACTTCCGCCTCGATAGCAATCAGCCCCAGCATTTT. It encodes CAARDFRLDSNQPQHF.